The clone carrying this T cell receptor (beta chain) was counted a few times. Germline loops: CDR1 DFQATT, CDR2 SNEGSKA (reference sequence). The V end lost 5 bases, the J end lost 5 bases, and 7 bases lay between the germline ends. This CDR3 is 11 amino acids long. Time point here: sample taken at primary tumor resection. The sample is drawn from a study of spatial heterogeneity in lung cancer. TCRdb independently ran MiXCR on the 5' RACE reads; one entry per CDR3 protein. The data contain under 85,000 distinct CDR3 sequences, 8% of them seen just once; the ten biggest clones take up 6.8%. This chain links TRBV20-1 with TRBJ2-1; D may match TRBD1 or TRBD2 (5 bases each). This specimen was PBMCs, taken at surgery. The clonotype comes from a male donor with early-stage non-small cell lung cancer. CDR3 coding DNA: TGCAGTGCTGGGACCCACAATGAGCAGTTCTTC. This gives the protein CSAGTHNEQFF.